This TCR beta chain was sequenced in a study of spatial heterogeneity in lung cancer. Whole-study results and caveats: Tumoral mutation counts were tracked by counts of expanded intratumoral alpha and beta TCRs.

Of note for this clonotype: What it binds is unknown.

Every TCR cDNA molecule bore a unique molecular identifier. TCRdb analysed the 5' RACE reads with MiXCR anew, one entry per CDR3 protein. The sample yields 20,000 to 25,000 distinct CDR3 sequences, about 4.5% seen once. The germline V gene has CDR1 SGHNT and CDR2 YYREEE (reference sequence). V lost 0 bases to trimming and J lost 1 base, with 10 bases between them. The CDR3 runs to 15 residues. Sample time point: sample taken at primary tumor resection. Patients with untreated early-stage non-small cell lung cancer, numbering 55 to 75, were the donors. Whole RNA from tumor, nontumor lung or frozen PBMC was sequenced unsorted.

The rearrangement uses TRBV5-4 and TRBJ2-5; D not resolved. Sequences were derived from lung tumor tissue, sampled at surgery. The TCR originated in a male donor with early-stage non-small cell lung cancer. The chain's CDR3 is CASSLGPRVQETQYF. The CDR3 DNA reads as TGTGCCAGCAGCTTGGGTCCCCGGGTCCAAGAGACCCAGTACTTC.